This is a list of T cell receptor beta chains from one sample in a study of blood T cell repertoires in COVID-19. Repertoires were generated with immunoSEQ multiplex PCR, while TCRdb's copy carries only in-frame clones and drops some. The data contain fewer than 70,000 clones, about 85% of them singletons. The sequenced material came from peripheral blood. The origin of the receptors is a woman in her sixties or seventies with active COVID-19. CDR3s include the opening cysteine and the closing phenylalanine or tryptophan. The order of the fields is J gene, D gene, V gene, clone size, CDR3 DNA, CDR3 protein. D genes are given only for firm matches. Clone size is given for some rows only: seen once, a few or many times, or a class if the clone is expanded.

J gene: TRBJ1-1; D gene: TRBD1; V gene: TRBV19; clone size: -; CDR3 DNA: TGTGCCAGTAGTCCCCCGACAGGGATGAACACTGAAGCTTTCTTT; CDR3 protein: CASSPPTGMNTEAFF
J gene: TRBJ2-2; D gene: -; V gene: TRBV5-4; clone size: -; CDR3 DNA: TGTGCCAGCAGTAGACCAGGGACCGGGGAGCTGTTTTTT; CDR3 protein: CASSRPGTGELFF
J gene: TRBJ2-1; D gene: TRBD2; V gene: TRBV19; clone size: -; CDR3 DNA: TGTGCCAGTAGTATTTCGGCGGTAGCGGGATATATCTCCTACAATGAGCAGTTCTTC; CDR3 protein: CASSISAVAGYISYNEQFF
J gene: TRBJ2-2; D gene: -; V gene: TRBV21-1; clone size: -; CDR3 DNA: TGTGCCAGCAGCCCCCGGACCTCGGGGACCGGGGAGCTGTTTTTT; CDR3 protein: CASSPRTSGTGELFF
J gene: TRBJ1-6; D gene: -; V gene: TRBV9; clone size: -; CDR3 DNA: TGTGCCAGCAGCCCTCGCTGGGGGGGGACTAATTCACCCCTCCACTTT; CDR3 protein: CASSPRWGGTNSPLHF
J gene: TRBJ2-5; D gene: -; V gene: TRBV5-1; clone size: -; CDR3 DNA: TGCGCCAGCAGCCAAAACCGCGACACACAAGAGACCCAGTACTTC; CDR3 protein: CASSQNRDTQETQYF
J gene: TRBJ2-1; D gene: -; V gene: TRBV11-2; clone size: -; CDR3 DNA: TGTGCCAGCAGCTTAGACTTCTATGAGCAGTTCTTC; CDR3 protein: CASSLDFYEQFF
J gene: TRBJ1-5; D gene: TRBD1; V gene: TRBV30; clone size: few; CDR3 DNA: TGTGCCTGGAGTGGTGGGACAGTAAATCAGCCCCAGCATTTT; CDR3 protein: CAWSGGTVNQPQHF
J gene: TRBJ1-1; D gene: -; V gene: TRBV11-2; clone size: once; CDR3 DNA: TGTGCCAGCAGCTTTTCCACGTCAGACACTGAAGCTTTCTTT; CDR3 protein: CASSFSTSDTEAFF
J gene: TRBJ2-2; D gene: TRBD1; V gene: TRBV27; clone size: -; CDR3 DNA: TGTGCCAGCAGTTTGATGGGACAGGGGGACGGGGAGCTGTTTTTT; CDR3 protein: CASSLMGQGDGELFF
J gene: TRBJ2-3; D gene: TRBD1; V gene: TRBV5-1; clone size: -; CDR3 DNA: TGCGCCAGCAGCTTGGGACGGGGGACAGGGTACACAGATACGCAGTATTTT; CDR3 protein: CASSLGRGTGYTDTQYF
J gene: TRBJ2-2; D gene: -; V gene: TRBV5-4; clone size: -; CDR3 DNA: TGTGCCAGCAGCTCATTGGGCGCTAACACCGGGGAGCTGTTTTTT; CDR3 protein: CASSSLGANTGELFF
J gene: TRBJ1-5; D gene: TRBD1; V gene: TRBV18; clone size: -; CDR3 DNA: TGTGCCAGCTCACCACCGGGACAGGCACAGCCCCAGCATTTT; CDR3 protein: CASSPPGQAQPQHF
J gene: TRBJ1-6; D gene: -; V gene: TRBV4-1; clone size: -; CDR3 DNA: TGCGCCAGCAGCCAAACATCGGAGGGCTCAGGATATTCACCCCTCCACTTT; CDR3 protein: CASSQTSEGSGYSPLHF
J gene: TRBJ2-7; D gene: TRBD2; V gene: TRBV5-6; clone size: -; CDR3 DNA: TGTGCCAGCAGCGACCGGACTAGCGGGGCCTACGAGCAGTACTTC; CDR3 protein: CASSDRTSGAYEQYF